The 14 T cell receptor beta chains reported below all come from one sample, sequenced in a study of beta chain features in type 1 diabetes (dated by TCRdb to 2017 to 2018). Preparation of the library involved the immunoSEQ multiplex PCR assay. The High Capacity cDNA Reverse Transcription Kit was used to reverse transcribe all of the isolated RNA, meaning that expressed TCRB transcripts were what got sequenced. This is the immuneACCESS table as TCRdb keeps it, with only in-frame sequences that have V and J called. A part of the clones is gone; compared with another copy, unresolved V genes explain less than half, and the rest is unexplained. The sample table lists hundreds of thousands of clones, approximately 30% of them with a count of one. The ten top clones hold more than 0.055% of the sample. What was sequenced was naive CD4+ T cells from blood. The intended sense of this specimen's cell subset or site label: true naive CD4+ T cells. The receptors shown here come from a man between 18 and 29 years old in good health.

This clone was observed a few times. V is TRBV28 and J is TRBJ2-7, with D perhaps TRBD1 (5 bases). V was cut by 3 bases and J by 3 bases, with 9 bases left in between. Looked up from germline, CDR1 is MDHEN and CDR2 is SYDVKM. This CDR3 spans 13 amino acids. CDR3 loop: CASSLGPGYEQYF. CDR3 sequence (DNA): TGTGCCAGCAGTTTGGGGCCAGGCTACGAGCAGTACTTC.

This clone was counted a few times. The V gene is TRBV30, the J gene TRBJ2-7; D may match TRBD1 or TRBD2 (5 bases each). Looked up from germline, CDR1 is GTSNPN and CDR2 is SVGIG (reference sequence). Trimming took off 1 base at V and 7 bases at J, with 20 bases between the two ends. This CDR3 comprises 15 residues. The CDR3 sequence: CAWSGVGTPWREQYF. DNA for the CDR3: TGTGCCTGGAGTGGAGTCGGGACGCCATGGAGGGAGCAGTACTTC.

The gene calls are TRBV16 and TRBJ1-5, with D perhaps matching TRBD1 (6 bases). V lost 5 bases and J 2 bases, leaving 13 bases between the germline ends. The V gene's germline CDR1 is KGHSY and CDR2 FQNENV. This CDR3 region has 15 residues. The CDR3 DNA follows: TGTGCCAGCAGCTTCGGGACAAGCCGCAATCAGCCCCAGCATTTT. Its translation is CASSFGTSRNQPQHF.

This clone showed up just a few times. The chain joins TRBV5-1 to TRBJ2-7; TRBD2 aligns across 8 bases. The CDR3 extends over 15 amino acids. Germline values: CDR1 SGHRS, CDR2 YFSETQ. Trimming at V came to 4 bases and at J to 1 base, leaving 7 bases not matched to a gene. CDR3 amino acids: CASSRTSGISYEQYF. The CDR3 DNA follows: TGCGCCAGCAGCCGCACTAGCGGAATATCCTACGAGCAGTACTTC.

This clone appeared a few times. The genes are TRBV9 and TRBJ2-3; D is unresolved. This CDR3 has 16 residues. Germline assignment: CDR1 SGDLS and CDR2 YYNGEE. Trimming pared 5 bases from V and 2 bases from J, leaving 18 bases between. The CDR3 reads CASSDLGRAITDTQYF. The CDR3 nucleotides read TGTGCCAGCAGTGACCTAGGGCGAGCCATCACAGATACGCAGTATTTT.

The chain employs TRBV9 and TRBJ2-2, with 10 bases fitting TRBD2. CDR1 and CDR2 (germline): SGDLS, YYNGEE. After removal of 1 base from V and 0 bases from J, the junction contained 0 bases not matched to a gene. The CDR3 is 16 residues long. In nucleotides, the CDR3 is TGTGCCAGCAGCGTACTAGCGGGGGCGAACACCGGGGAGCTGTTTTTT. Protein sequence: CASSVLAGANTGELFF.

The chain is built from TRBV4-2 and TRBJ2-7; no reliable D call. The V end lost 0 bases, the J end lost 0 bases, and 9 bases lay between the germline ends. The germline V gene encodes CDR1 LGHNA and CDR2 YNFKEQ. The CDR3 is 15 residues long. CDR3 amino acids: CASSQDILSSYEQYF. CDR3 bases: TGTGCCAGCAGCCAAGACATCCTGAGCTCCTACGAGCAGTACTTC.

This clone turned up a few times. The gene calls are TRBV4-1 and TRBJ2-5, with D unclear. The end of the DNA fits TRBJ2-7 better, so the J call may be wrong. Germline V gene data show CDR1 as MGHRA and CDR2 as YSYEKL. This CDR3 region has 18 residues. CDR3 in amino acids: CASSQNPSYTGLDDEQYF. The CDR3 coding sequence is TGCGCCAGCAGCCAAAACCCGTCCTACACGGGCCTCGACGACGAGCAGTACTTC.

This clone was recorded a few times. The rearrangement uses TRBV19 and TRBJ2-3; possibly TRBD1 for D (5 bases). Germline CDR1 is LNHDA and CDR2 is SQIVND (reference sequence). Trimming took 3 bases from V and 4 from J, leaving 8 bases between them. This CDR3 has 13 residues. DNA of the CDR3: TGTGCCAGTAGTATCACCAGGGCAGATACGCAGTATTTT. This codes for CASSITRADTQYF. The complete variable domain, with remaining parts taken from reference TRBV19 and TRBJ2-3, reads DGGITQSPKYLFRKEGQNVTLSCEQNLNHDAMYWYRQDPGQGLRLIYYSQIVNDFQKGDIAEGYSVSREKKESFPLTVTSAQKNPTAFYLCASSITRADTQYFGPGTRLTVL.

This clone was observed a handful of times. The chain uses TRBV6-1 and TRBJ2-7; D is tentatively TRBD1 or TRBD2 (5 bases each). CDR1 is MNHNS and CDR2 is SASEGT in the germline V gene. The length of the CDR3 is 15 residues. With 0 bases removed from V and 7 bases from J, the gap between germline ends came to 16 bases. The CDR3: CASSEAIQGTGEQYF. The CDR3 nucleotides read TGTGCCAGCAGTGAAGCGATTCAGGGTACGGGGGAGCAGTACTTC.

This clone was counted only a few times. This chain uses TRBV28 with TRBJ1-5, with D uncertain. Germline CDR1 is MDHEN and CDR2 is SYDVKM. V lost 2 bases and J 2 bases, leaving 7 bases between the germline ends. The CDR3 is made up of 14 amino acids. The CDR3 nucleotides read TGTGCCAGCAGTTTACAGCAGGGCAATCAGCCCCAGCATTTT. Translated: CASSLQQGNQPQHF.

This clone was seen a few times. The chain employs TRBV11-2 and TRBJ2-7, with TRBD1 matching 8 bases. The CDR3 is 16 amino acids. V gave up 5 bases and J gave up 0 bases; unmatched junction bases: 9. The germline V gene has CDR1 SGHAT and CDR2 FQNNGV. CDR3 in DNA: TGTGCCAGCAGCCTAGGCGGGACAGGAAGCTCCTACGAGCAGTACTTC. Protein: CASSLGGTGSSYEQYF.

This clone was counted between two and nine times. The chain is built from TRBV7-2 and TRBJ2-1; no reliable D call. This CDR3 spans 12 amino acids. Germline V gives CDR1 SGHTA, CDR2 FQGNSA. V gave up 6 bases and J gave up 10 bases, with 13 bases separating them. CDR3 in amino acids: CASSPPGREQFF. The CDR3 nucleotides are TGTGCCAGCAGTCCTCCGGGCAGGGAGCAGTTCTTC.

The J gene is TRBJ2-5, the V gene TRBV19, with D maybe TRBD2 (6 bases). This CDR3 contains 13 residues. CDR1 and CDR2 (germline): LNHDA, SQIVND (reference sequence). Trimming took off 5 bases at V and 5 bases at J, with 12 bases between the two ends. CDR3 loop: CASSAGPWETQYF. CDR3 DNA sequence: TGTGCCAGTAGTGCGGGACCGTGGGAGACCCAGTACTTC.